This TCR beta chain originates from a study of blood T cells in healthy people across ages. Study context: Template-switching capture recovered about one barcoded beta molecule per two T cells. Study-level points and caveats: Investigators viewed diversity estimates from one million T cells as underestimates, the study reported. Older age coincided with a roughly linear decline in TCR beta diversity per million T cells.

A second roughly 6 to 11 cycle PCR used barcoded and J-beta primers. MiXCR was run by TCRdb on the 5' RACE reads, yielding one entry per CDR3 protein. The data hold approximately 900,000 distinct CDR3 sequences, with around 49% observed a single time. This clonotype was counted only a few times. Its target is not known. The germline V and J ends were trimmed by 0 bases and 6 bases, with 11 bases remaining between them. Germline V gives CDR1 SGDLS, CDR2 YYNGEE. The CDR3 extends over 14 amino acids. This receptor was obtained from a man aged 25 to 40 in good health. Sample: blood. The chain has TRBV9 and TRBJ2-3; the D gene is possibly TRBD2 (5 bases). The CDR3 protein is CASSVGSLADTQYF. The CDR3 nucleotides read TGTGCCAGCAGCGTAGGTAGTCTAGCTGATACGCAGTATTTT.